The next 14 T cell receptor beta chains were all read from a single sample in a study of Tregs in tolerant kidney transplant recipients. Assay: immunoSEQ multiplex PCR; the TCRdb copy retains only in-frame clones and omits some. This sample has 80,000 or so clones, with roughly 90% found just once. The nonmyeloablative bone marrow transplants came from related graft donors, with transient mixed chimerism. The material was CD4+ T cells from blood (PBMCs), obtained 24 months after the transplant. These receptors all stem from a human patient who received a combined kidney and bone marrow transplant. A subset of T cells may come from the graft donor.

The rearrangement uses TRBV5-1 and TRBJ2-1, with 11 bases matching TRBD2. The ends lost 4 bases at V and 5 bases at J; junction bases unmatched: 8. CDR1 is SGHRS and CDR2 is YFSETQ in the germline V gene. This CDR3 has 16 amino acids. CDR3 bases: TGCGCCAGCAGCCCAAATAGCGGGGGGGCCAACAATGAGCAGTTCTTC. Protein: CASSPNSGGANNEQFF.

The chain recombines TRBV19 with TRBJ2-7; 11 nucleotides agree with TRBD2. V lost 2 bases to trimming and J lost 1 base; unmatched junction nucleotides: 7. The CDR3 spans 17 residues. Looked up from germline, CDR1 is LNHDA and CDR2 is SQIVND (reference sequence). The DNA for the CDR3 is TGTGCCAGTAGTATACGGTCTAGCGGGAGGCTATCCTACGAGCAGTACTTC. Translation gives CASSIRSSGRLSYEQYF.

The chain joins TRBV21-1 to TRBJ2-3; the table calls TRBD1, which could not be checked here. TRBV21-1 is a documented pseudogene. This CDR3 is 18 amino acids long. The CDR3 protein is CASSKGGSDGTSTDTQYF. CDR3 in DNA: TGTGCCAGCAGCAAAGGGGGGTCGGACGGGACAAGCACAGATACGCAGTATTTT.

This chain uses TRBV9 with TRBJ1-1; D is undetermined. Trimming pared 0 bases from V and 1 base from J, leaving 7 bases between. The germline CDR1 and CDR2 sequences are SGDLS and YYNGEE. There are 14 residues in the CDR3. CDR3 protein: CASSVEPQNTEAFF. The CDR3 coding sequence is TGTGCCAGCAGCGTAGAGCCGCAGAACACTGAAGCTTTCTTT.

V gene TRBV4-3 combines with J gene TRBJ2-4, with TRBD1 matching over 7 bases. Per germline, CDR1 LGHNA and CDR2 YSLEER. The CDR3 is made up of 15 amino acids. Trimming cost V 1 base and J 3 bases; bases outside gene matches: 3. The CDR3 is CASSQAGTDKNIQYF. DNA of the CDR3: TGCGCCAGCAGCCAAGCCGGGACAGACAAAAACATTCAGTACTTC.

The chain joins TRBV19 to TRBJ2-2; 9 bases align to TRBD1. From germline, CDR1 is LNHDA and CDR2 SQIVND (reference sequence). The J segment lost 6 bases and the V segment lost 9 bases, leaving 11 bases of the junction unmatched. There are 15 residues in the CDR3. Here the CDR3 DNA reads TGTGCCAGCCAAGTAGTGGGACAGGGCGCCGGGGAGCTGTTTTTT. It specifies CASQVVGQGAGELFF.

This chain connects TRBV6-6 to TRBJ2-1; D might be TRBD2 (6 bases). From germline, CDR1 is MNHNY and CDR2 SVGAGI (reference sequence). The CDR3 has 14 residues. The germline V and J ends were trimmed by 7 bases and 0 bases, with 10 bases remaining between them. The CDR3 loop reads CASTGTPSYNEQFF. DNA for the CDR3: TGTGCCAGCACCGGGACTCCCTCCTACAATGAGCAGTTCTTC.

The chain joins TRBV13 to TRBJ1-3; unclear D gene. V lost 6 bases and J lost 3, with 15 bases in between. This CDR3 contains 15 residues. Germline V gene lookup returns CDR1 PRHDT and CDR2 FYEKMQ (reference sequence). DNA for the CDR3: TGTGCCAGCAGTCGATGGGCGTCGAGTGGAAACACCATATATTTT. Translating gives CASSRWASSGNTIYF.

The rearrangement links TRBV2 to TRBJ2-7, with a tentative D call TRBD1 (7 bases). Trimming cost V 6 bases and J 2 bases, with 17 bases left between them. The CDR3 loop spans 15 amino acids. CDR1 and CDR2 from the germline V gene are SNHLY and FYNNEI. The CDR3 DNA follows: TGTGCCAGCAGATCAGGGGGGTTGAACCCCTACGAGCAGTACTTC. Translating gives CASRSGGLNPYEQYF.

The chain employs TRBV30 and TRBJ1-2; 7 nucleotides agree with TRBD1. From germline, CDR1 is GTSNPN and CDR2 SVGIG (reference sequence). V trimming: 2 bases; J trimming: 7 bases; junction bases outside the gene matches: 4. The length of the CDR3 is 12 residues. The CDR3, as DNA: TGTGCCTGGAGTCCAGGGGGAGGTGGCTACACCTTC. Residues: CAWSPGGGGYTF.

This clone has a single count. The chain has TRBV19 and TRBJ1-1, with D possibly matching TRBD1 (6 bases). The V end lost 6 bases, the J end lost 2 bases, and 10 bases lay between the germline ends. Germline CDR1 reads LNHDA; CDR2 reads SQIVND (reference sequence). CDR3 length: 13 residues. CDR3 residues: CASSWTDNTEAFF. The DNA for the CDR3 is TGTGCCAGTAGCTGGACAGATAACACTGAAGCTTTCTTT.

The count of this clone is one. The V gene is TRBV6-5, the J gene TRBJ2-2, with D perhaps matching TRBD1 (5 bases). Trimming removed 7 bases at V and 0 bases at J, with 9 bases between. The CDR3 runs to 14 residues. CDR1 MNHEY and CDR2 SVGAGI come from the germline V gene. CDR3 sequence (DNA): TGTGCCAGCAAAAAGACAGCGAACACCGGGGAGCTGTTTTTT. Its protein product is CASKKTANTGELFF.

J is TRBJ2-7 and V is TRBV6-1, with D maybe TRBD2 (5 bases). The CDR3 consists of 14 residues. V was shortened by 1 base and J by 5 bases, with 12 bases between the two germline ends. The V gene's germline CDR1 is MNHNS and CDR2 SASEGT. Written as DNA, the CDR3 is TGTGCCAGCAGTGAAGGAGGGCGTTTGGACGAGCAGTACTTC. It encodes CASSEGGRLDEQYF.

This clone came up once. The DNA of the CDR3 is TGTGCCAGCAGGGGGGGACTAGCGGCCTACAATGAGCAGTTCTTC. This codes for CASRGGLAAYNEQFF. The genes are TRBV2 and TRBJ2-1; 11 bases agree with TRBD2. CDR1 is SNHLY, CDR2 FYNNEI, per germline. This CDR3 contains 15 residues. With 6 bases clipped from V and 2 bases from J, the junction kept 3 bases outside the gene matches.